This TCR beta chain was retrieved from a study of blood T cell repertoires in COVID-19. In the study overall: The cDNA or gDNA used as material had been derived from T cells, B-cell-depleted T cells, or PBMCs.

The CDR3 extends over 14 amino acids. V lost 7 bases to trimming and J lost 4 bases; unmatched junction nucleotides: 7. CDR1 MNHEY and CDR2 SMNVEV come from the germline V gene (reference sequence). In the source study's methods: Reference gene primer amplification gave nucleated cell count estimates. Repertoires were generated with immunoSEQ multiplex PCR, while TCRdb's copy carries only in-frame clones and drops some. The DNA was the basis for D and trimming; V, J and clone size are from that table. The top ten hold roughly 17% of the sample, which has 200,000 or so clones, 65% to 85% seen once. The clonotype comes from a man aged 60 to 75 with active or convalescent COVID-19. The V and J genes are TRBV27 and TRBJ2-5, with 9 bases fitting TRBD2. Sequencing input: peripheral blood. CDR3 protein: CASKREAFRETQYF. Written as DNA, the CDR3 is TGTGCCAGCAAGCGGGAGGCCTTTAGAGAGACCCAGTACTTC.